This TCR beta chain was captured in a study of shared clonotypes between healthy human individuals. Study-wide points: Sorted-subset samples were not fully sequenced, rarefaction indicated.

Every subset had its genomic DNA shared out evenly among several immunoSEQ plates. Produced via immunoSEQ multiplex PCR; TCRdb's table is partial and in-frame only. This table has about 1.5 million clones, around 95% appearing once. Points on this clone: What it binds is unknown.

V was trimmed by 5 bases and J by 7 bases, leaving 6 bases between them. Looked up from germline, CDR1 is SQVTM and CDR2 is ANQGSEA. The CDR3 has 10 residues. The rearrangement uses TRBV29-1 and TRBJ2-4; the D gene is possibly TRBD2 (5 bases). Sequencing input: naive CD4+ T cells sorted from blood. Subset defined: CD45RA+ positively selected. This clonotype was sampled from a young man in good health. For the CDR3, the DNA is TGCAGCGTTAGGGAGAACATTCAGTACTTC. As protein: CSVRENIQYF.